This T cell receptor (beta chain) came from a study of prognosis after radiotherapy for stage I lung cancer. Across the whole study: Stage I non-small cell lung cancer cases were enrolled from early 2018 through early 2019. Oligometastatic NSCLC after surgical resection of the primary tumor was present in several patients, while newly diagnosed primary stage I lung tumors were present in roughly 15.

Overall study results and limits: Usage of the TRBV and TRBJ genes (in patients with versus without metastases) was reportedly different. Shannon entropy after stereotactic body radiation therapy was lower in patients who developed distant metastases.

In this sample, this clonotype turned up many times. Its specificity is not known. It was by two-round multiplex PCR that TCR beta CDR3 was amplified from genomic DNA. First-round PCR employed TRBV- and TRBJ-specific primers for each gene. TCRdb reanalysed the multiplex PCR reads using MiXCR and keeps one entry per CDR3 protein. The table records about 34,000 distinct CDR3 sequences, 30% to 35% of them present only once. In germline, CDR1 is SGDLS, CDR2 YYNGEE. CDR3 length: 14 amino acids. Trimming stripped 4 bases from V and 6 bases from J, with 17 bases between. The gene calls are TRBV9 and TRBJ2-7; D is possibly TRBD1 (6 bases). This receptor was obtained from a donor of 50 years or more with non-small cell lung cancer. The sample in question was PBMCs, obtained before or after stereotactic body radiation therapy (not recorded which). CDR3 nucleotides: TGTGCCAGCAGCACCTCAGGGGTAGGGAGCGAGCAGTACTTC. Residues: CASSTSGVGSEQYF.